This record concerns one T cell receptor (beta chain) sequence. Antigen specificity is unknown. The use of a sample-barcoded 5' primer and a J-beta primer mix characterized a second PCR of about 6 to 11 cycles. Each cDNA molecule carried a tag from a template-switch adaptor that contained 12 random nucleotides. TCRdb ran MiXCR on the 5' RACE reads and lists one entry per CDR3 protein. This table has roughly 790,000 distinct CDR3 sequences, approximately 39% appearing once. The data belong to a study of blood T cells in healthy people across ages. The ends were cut back, 4 bases at V and 2 bases at J, with 11 bases in the middle. The CDR3 loop spans 14 amino acids. CDR1 and CDR2 from the germline V gene are SGHRS and YFSETQ. Findings and caveats of the study: Unsorted PBMC material precluded a definitive naive versus antigen-experienced comparison.

The gene calls are TRBV5-1 and TRBJ2-3; D is possibly TRBD2 (7 bases). Material: blood. The sequence derives from a woman aged 60-75 years in good health. The CDR3 here is CASSPGGFTDTQYF. The CDR3 nucleotides are TGCGCCAGCAGCCCGGGGGGCTTCACAGATACGCAGTATTTT.